Sequencing of this TCR beta chain was carried out in a study of cytomegalovirus exposure and HLA in healthy donors. The CDR3 runs to 14 residues. Germline V gives CDR1 SGHDT, CDR2 YYEEEE. The V gene lost 4 bases and the J gene lost 3 bases, with 8 bases spanning the gap. Generated by immunoSEQ multiplex PCR, the TCRdb table keeps only in-frame clones and is missing some. The sample holds 120,000 or so clones, roughly 90% seen once. The sequence came from a young woman in good health and CMV-seronegative. V is TRBV5-6 and J is TRBJ2-6; the D gene is possibly TRBD1 (5 bases). Sequenced input: PBMCs. The CDR3 region has the DNA TGTGCCAGCAGCCCCAGGGTTGGGGCCAACGTCCTGACTTTC. Protein: CASSPRVGANVLTF.